The entry below gives a single T cell receptor beta chain sequence along with its context. This sample was included in a study of blood T cell repertoires in COVID-19. Study background: Italy, Spain and the United States were the sources of the convalescent and acute COVID-19 samples.

V gave up 6 bases and J gave up 3 bases; unmatched junction bases: 5. The CDR3 is 14 amino acids. Per the germline V gene, CDR1 is MNHEY and CDR2 is SVGAGI. Sequencing was performed with immunoSEQ multiplex PCR; in TCRdb, only in-frame clones are kept and a portion is missing. The sample contains approximately 280,000 clones, around 84% of which appear only once. The sequencing input was PBMCs or T cells enriched from blood (not recorded which). This chain uses TRBV6-5 with TRBJ1-2; 9 bases line up with TRBD1. This TCR came from a woman aged 45-59 years who had recovered from COVID-19. CDR3 DNA: TGTGCCAGCAGGAGGGACAGGGATTACTATGGCTACACCTTC. It encodes CASRRDRDYYGYTF.